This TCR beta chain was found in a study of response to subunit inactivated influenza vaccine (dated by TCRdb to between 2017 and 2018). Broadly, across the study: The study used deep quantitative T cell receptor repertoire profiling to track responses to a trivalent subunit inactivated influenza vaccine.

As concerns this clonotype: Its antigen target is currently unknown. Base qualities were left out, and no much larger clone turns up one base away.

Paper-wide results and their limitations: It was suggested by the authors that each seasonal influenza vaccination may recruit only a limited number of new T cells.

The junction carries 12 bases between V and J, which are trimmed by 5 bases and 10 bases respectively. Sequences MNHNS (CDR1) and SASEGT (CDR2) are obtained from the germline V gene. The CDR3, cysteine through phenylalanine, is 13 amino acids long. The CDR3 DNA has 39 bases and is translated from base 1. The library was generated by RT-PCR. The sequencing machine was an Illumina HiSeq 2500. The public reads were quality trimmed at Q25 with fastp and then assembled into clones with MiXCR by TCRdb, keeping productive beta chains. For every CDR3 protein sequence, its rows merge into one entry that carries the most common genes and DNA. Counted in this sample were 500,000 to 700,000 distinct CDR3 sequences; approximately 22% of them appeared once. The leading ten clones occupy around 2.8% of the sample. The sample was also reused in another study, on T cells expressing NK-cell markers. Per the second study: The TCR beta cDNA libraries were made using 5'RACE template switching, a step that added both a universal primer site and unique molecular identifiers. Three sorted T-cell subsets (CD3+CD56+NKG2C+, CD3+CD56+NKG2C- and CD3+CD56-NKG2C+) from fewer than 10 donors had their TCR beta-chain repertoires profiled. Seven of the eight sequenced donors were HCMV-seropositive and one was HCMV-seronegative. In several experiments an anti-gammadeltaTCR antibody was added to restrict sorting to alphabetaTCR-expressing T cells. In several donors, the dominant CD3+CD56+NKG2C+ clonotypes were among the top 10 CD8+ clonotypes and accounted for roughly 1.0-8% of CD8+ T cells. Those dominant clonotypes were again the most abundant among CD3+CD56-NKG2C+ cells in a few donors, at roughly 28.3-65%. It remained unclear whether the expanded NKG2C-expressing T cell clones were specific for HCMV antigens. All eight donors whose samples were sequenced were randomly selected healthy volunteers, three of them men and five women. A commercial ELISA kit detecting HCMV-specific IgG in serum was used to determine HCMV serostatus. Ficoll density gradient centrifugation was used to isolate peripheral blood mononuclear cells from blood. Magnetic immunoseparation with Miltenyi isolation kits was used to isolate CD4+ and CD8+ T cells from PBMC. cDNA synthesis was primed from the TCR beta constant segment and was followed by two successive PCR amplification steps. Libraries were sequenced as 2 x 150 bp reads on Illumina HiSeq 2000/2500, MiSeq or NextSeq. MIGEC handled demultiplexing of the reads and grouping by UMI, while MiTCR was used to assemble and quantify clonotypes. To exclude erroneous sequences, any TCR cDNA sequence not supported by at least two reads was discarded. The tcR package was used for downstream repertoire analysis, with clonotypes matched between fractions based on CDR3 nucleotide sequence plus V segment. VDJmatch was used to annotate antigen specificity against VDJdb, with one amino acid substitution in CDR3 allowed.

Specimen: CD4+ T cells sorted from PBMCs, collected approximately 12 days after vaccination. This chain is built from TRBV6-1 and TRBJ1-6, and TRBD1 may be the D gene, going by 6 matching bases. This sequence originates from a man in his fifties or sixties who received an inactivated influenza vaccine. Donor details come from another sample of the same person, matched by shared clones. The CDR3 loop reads CASSQGRRSPLHF. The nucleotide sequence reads TGTGCCAGCAGTCAGGGGCGAAGGTCACCCCTCCACTTT.